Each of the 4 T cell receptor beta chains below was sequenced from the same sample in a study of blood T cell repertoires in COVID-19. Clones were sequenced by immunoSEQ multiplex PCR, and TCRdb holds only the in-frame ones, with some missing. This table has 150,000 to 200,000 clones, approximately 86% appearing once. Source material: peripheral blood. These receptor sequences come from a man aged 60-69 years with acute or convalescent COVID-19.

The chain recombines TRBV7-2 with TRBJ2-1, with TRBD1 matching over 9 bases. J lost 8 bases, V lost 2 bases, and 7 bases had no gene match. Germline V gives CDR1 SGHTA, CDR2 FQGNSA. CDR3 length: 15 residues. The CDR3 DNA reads TGTGCCAGCAGCTTAAAAGGACAGGGGAGGGATGAGCAGTTCTTC. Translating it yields CASSLKGQGRDEQFF. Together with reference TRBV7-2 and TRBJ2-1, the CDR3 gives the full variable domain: GAGVSQSPSNKVTEKGKDVELRCDPISGHTALYWYRQSLGQGLEFLIYFQGNSAPDKSGLPSDRFSAERTGGSVSTLTIQRTQQEDSAVYLCASSLKGQGRDEQFFGPGTRLTVL.

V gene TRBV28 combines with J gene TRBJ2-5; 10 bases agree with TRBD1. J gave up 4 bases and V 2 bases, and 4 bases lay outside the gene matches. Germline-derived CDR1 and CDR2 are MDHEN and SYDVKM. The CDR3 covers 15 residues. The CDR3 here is CASSLQTGGAETQYF. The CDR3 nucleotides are TGTGCCAGCAGTTTACAGACAGGGGGCGCAGAGACCCAGTACTTC.

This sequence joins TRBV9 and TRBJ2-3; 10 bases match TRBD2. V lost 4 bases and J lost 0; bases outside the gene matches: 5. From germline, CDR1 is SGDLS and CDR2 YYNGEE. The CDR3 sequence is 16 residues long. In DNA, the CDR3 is TGTGCCAGCAGCTCAGCGGGGGGGCAGAGCACAGATACGCAGTATTTT. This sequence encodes CASSSAGGQSTDTQYF.

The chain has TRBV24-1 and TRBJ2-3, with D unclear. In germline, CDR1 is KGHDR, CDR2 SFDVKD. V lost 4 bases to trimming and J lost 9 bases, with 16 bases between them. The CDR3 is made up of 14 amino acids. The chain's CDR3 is CATSDSRPNWTQYF. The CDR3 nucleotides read TGTGCCACCAGTGACAGCAGGCCCAATTGGACGCAGTATTTT.